Shown below are 27 T cell receptor beta chains from a single sample sequenced in a study of T cell repertoires in cytomegalovirus infection. Using its own MiXCR run on the reads, TCRdb lists one record per CDR3 protein. This sample has 200,000 to 300,000 distinct CDR3 sequences, with approximately 8.3% found just once. The sample comprised PBMCs. The receptors were gathered from a human donor in good health (CMV status not recorded). Some clones in this sample may be carry-over from other donors' samples.

This chain links TRBV7-8 with TRBJ2-1; D remains unclear. The germline V and J ends were trimmed by 5 bases and 8 bases, with 19 bases remaining between them. The germline gives CDR1 SGHVS, CDR2 FQNEAQ. This CDR3 comprises 15 residues. As DNA, the CDR3 is TGTGCCAGCAGCGAATCAGTCTTACGGGCCCATGAGCAGTTCTTC. Its protein is CASSESVLRAHEQFF. The whole variable domain, remainder taken from reference TRBV7-8 and TRBJ2-1, is GAGVSQSPRYKVAKRGQDVALRCDPISGHVSLFWYQQALGQGPEFLTYFQNEAQLDKSGLPSDRFFAERPEGSVSTLKIQRTQQEDSAVYLCASSESVLRAHEQFFGPGTRLTVL.

In its sample, this clonotype was seen many times. The chain has TRBV7-9 and TRBJ2-3, with D possibly TRBD1 on 6 matching bases. The V and J ends lost 5 bases and 2 bases respectively, with 14 bases between them. The CDR3 contains 15 residues. The germline V gene has CDR1 SEHNR and CDR2 FQNEAQ (reference sequence). The CDR3 spells CASSVTGYDTDTQYF. The CDR3 DNA sequence: TGTGCCAGCAGCGTAACAGGGTATGACACAGATACGCAGTATTTT.

This clonotype was counted at least ten times. The chain combines TRBV7-2 with TRBJ2-7; TRBD2 might be the D (6 bases). Trimming removed 1 base from V and 7 bases from J, with 11 bases in between. The CDR3 contains 13 residues. Germline values: CDR1 SGHTA, CDR2 FQGNSA. CDR3 nucleotide sequence: TGTGCCAGCAGCTTAGACTTGGGACTGGAGCAGTACTTC. It translates to CASSLDLGLEQYF.

This clonotype was recorded at least ten times. The chain carries TRBV12-5 and TRBJ2-1, with 8 bases identical to TRBD1. CDR3 length equals 17 residues. The germline CDR1 and CDR2 sequences are LGHNT and FRNRAP. The V segment lost 7 bases and the J segment 2 bases; nucleotides outside the gene matches: 13. The CDR3, as DNA: TGTGCTAGTGACACACCAAAGCAGGGACAGGCCTACAATGAGCAGTTCTTC. Translation: CASDTPKQGQAYNEQFF.

The sample holds many counts of this clonotype. The CDR3 protein is CASSLDRVVETQYF. The CDR3 bases are TGTGCCAGCAGTTTGGACAGGGTGGTCGAGACCCAGTACTTC. The chain couples TRBV28 to TRBJ2-5; 8 bases line up with TRBD1. Germline CDR1 is MDHEN and CDR2 is SYDVKM. J gave up 5 bases and V 3 bases, and 5 bases lay outside the gene matches. CDR3 length equals 14 residues.

The rearrangement joins TRBV20-1 to TRBJ2-5; weak D call: TRBD2 (6 bases). The V end was cut by 5 bases, the J end by 2 bases, with 18 bases between. This CDR3 is built from 15 residues. CDR1 DFQATT and CDR2 SNEGSKA come from the germline V gene (reference sequence). This chain's CDR3 is CSASQPGLGQETQYF. The CDR3 DNA is TGCAGTGCTTCTCAACCGGGACTGGGGCAAGAGACCCAGTACTTC.

The V call is TRBV7-3, the J call TRBJ2-6; D tentatively fits TRBD1 or TRBD2 (6 bases each). The CDR3 has 18 residues. Trimming removed 1 base from V and 1 base from J, with 14 bases in between. The germline gives CDR1 SGHTA, CDR2 FQGTGA. The CDR3, as DNA: TGTGCCAGCAGCTTAATGGGGACAAGCGGGTCTGGGGCCAACGTCCTGACTTTC. Translated: CASSLMGTSGSGANVLTF.

The rearrangement links TRBV20-1 to TRBJ2-5; D tentatively reads TRBD1 or TRBD2 (5 bases each). This CDR3 is built from 14 residues. Trimming removed 5 bases from V and 1 base from J, with 14 bases in between. Germline CDR1 reads DFQATT; CDR2 reads SNEGSKA (reference sequence). The chain's CDR3 is CSAFEGRVQETQYF. The CDR3 DNA reads as TGCAGTGCTTTTGAGGGCAGGGTCCAAGAGACCCAGTACTTC.

This clonotype has at least ten counts. As DNA, the CDR3 is TGTGCCAGTAGTCCCCTCGGAGATGAGCAGTTCTTC. Residues: CASSPLGDEQFF. The chain couples TRBV19 to TRBJ2-1; no clear D gene. The CDR3 sequence is 12 residues long. V was shortened by 5 bases and J by 8 bases, with 10 bases between the two germline ends. Germline V lookup: CDR1 LNHDA, CDR2 SQIVND (reference sequence).

This clonotype was detected a few times. This chain uses TRBV29-1 with TRBJ2-7, with 8 bases identical to TRBD2. The CDR3 is 16 residues long. V lost 6 bases and J lost 9; bases outside the gene matches: 22. Germline CDR1 and CDR2: SQVTM and ANQGSEA. CDR3 sequence reads: CSVAGTSGKLKSGQYF. The DNA of the CDR3 is TGCAGCGTCGCAGGAACTAGCGGCAAACTCAAGTCCGGGCAGTACTTC.

This clonotype was detected ten times or more. V is TRBV6-2 or TRBV6-3 and J is TRBJ2-2, with 10 positions matching TRBD1. With 5 bases clipped from V and 6 bases from J, the junction kept 9 bases outside the gene matches. Germline CDR1 and CDR2: MNHEY and SVGEGT. The CDR3 totals 16 residues. The CDR3 loop reads CASSPSGTGVAGELFF. The CDR3 DNA sequence: TGTGCCAGCAGTCCCTCCGGGACAGGGGTTGCCGGGGAGCTGTTTTTT.

The chain joins TRBV29-1 to TRBJ2-3, with D possibly matching TRBD1 (6 bases). The CDR3 consists of 15 residues. In germline, CDR1 is SQVTM, CDR2 ANQGSEA. V dropped 7 bases and J dropped 0 bases, with 17 bases sitting between them. The CDR3 coding sequence is TGCAGCGCCTCTAGGGGGTACCGAAGCACAGATACGCAGTATTTT. Amino acids: CSASRGYRSTDTQYF.

The sample holds a few counts of this clonotype. The rearrangement uses TRBV29-1 and TRBJ2-3, with TRBD1 identical over 7 bases. V dropped 7 bases and J dropped 3; count of bases not matched to a gene: 4. This CDR3 contains 12 residues. Germline CDR1 SQVTM, CDR2 ANQGSEA. CDR3 bases: TGCAGCGGGTACAGGGGAACAGATACGCAGTATTTT. It is translated as CSGYRGTDTQYF.

The chain uses TRBV29-1 and TRBJ2-7, with TRBD1 identical over 7 bases. J lost 1 base, V lost 6 bases, and 6 bases had no gene match. From germline, CDR1 is SQVTM and CDR2 ANQGSEA. This CDR3 comprises 13 residues. CDR3 residues: CSVLGQQSYEQYF. CDR3 DNA sequence: TGCAGCGTCTTGGGACAGCAATCCTACGAGCAGTACTTC.

The chain employs TRBV2 and TRBJ1-2, with 8 nucleotides matching TRBD1. In germline, CDR1 is SNHLY, CDR2 FYNNEI. The CDR3 covers 17 residues. The V segment lost 3 bases and the J segment 4 bases; nucleotides outside the gene matches: 13. The CDR3 sequence: CASSESLPGQGGYGYTF. DNA for the CDR3: TGTGCCAGCAGTGAGTCTCTGCCCGGACAGGGCGGCTATGGCTACACCTTC.

At least ten counts were recorded for this clonotype. The rearrangement uses TRBV7-2 and TRBJ2-7; D is perhaps TRBD1 (6 bases). The V end was cut by 5 bases, the J end by 1 base, with 15 bases between. The CDR3 is 15 residues long. The germline V gene has CDR1 SGHTA and CDR2 FQGNSA. CDR3 bases: TGTGCCAGCAGCCCCCACAGCACAGGGTCCTACGAGCAGTACTTC. Encoded protein: CASSPHSTGSYEQYF.

On this clonotype itself: A much bigger clone sits one base away, suggesting this may be a read error. The chain couples TRBV7-3 to TRBJ2-3, with 9 bases aligning to TRBD1. With 5 bases clipped from V and 6 bases from J, the junction kept 18 bases outside the gene matches. The CDR3 is 18 amino acids. Germline V CDR1 and CDR2: SGHTA, FQGTGA. The CDR3 protein is CASSPSPGTGSRTDTQYF. The CDR3, as DNA: TGTGCCAGCAGCCCAAGTCCCGGGACAGGGTCGAGAACGGATACGCAGTATTTT.

The count of this clonotype is one. It may be a read error: a sequence one base away is much more abundant. The chain combines TRBV7-8 with TRBJ2-3, with D perhaps being TRBD1 or TRBD2 (6 bases each). Germline assignment: CDR1 SGHVS and CDR2 FQNEAQ. The CDR3 runs 13 residues. The CDR3 region is CASSSRDTDTRYF. The CDR3 nucleotides are TGTGCCAGCAGCTCGCGGGACACAGATACGCGGTATTTT.

This clonotype was counted many times. This chain uses TRBV12-3 or TRBV12-4 with TRBJ1-5; D is ambiguous. V was clipped by 5 bases and J by 1 base, with 18 bases between them. This CDR3 contains 17 residues. The CDR3 is CASSPLGGMISNQPQHF. CDR3 sequence (DNA): TGTGCCAGCAGTCCCCTCGGAGGGATGATAAGCAATCAGCCCCAGCATTTT.

This clonotype has at least ten counts. The gene calls are TRBV7-2 and TRBJ2-3, with D tentatively TRBD2 (5 bases). CDR3 length: 19 residues. Germline CDR1 and CDR2: SGHTA and FQGNSA. V shed 1 base and J shed 1 base, with 21 bases lying between them. CDR3 DNA: TGTGCCAGCAGCTTAGGGCTAGCTGGGGTTTTTTTCCGCACAGATACGCAGTATTTT. Its protein product is CASSLGLAGVFFRTDTQYF.

V and J are TRBV5-1 and TRBJ1-1; D is possibly TRBD1 (6 bases). Germline lookup yields CDR1 SGHRS and CDR2 YFSETQ. V lost 2 bases and J lost 4, with 12 bases in between. The CDR3 totals 14 residues. The CDR3 DNA follows: TGCGCCAGCAGCTTCGGAGGGGGAGGCACTGAAGCTTTCTTT. It specifies CASSFGGGGTEAFF.

The chain joins TRBV19 to TRBJ1-5, with D possibly being TRBD1 (5 bases). Germline values: CDR1 LNHDA, CDR2 SQIVND (reference sequence). Trimming left V 3 bases short and J 2 bases short, with 14 bases between. This CDR3 is 16 amino acids long. For the CDR3, the DNA is TGTGCCAGTAGTATTCCAGTCGTACAGGGCAATCAGCCCCAGCATTTT. It translates to CASSIPVVQGNQPQHF.

This clonotype was picked up many times. V usage is TRBV6-6 and J usage is TRBJ1-6; 7 bases line up with TRBD1. The CDR3 runs to 14 residues. Trimming took 8 bases from V and 7 from J; bases not matched to a gene: 8. CDR1 is MNHNY, CDR2 SVGAGI, per germline (reference sequence). CDR3 loop: CASATGQPNSPLHF. CDR3 in DNA: TGTGCCAGCGCGACGGGACAGCCAAATTCACCCCTCCACTTT.

This clonotype has a count of ten or more. V usage is TRBV7-3 and J usage is TRBJ2-2, with TRBD2 matching 10 bases. The CDR3 is made up of 16 amino acids. V shed 2 bases, J shed 5 bases, and the junction held 5 bases outside the gene matches. Germline CDR1 is SGHTA and CDR2 is FQGTGA. The CDR3 loop is CASSLQAGGHTGELFF. CDR3 in DNA: TGTGCCAGCAGCTTACAAGCGGGGGGGCATACCGGGGAGCTGTTTTTT.

The table lists this clonotype with a few counts. The J gene is TRBJ2-7, the V gene TRBV19, with a tentative D call TRBD2 (7 bases). The CDR3 covers 14 residues. Germline V gives CDR1 LNHDA, CDR2 SQIVND (reference sequence). V was cut by 5 bases and J by 1 base, with 12 bases left in between. CDR3 amino acids: CASSGGAPSYEQYF. CDR3 DNA: TGTGCCAGTAGTGGGGGGGCCCCTTCCTACGAGCAGTACTTC.

This clonotype was seen at least ten times. The CDR3 region has the DNA TGTGCCAGCAGCGCCCTAGCGGGAGGAAACACAGATACGCAGTATTTT. Translation gives CASSALAGGNTDTQYF. The J gene is TRBJ2-3, the V gene TRBV9, with TRBD2 matching over 11 bases. Germline CDR1 is SGDLS and CDR2 is YYNGEE. The J segment lost 2 bases and the V segment lost 3 bases, leaving 5 bases of the junction unmatched. The CDR3 runs 16 residues.

A remark on this clonotype: It may be a read error: a sequence one base away is much more abundant. The rearrangement uses TRBV19 and TRBJ2-5, with D perhaps assigned TRBD1 or TRBD2 (5 bases each). Germline lookup yields CDR1 LNHDA and CDR2 SQIVND (reference sequence). Trimming removed 10 bases from V and 2 bases from J, with 20 bases in between. This CDR3 is built from 15 residues. The CDR3 reads CATGTGWGKQETQYF. In nucleotides, the CDR3 is TGTGCCACGGGAACTGGGTGGGGCAAGCAAGAGACCCAGTACTTC.